The rows below give T cell receptor beta chains drawn from one sample of a study of blood T cells in healthy people across ages. MiXCR, run by TCRdb on the 5' RACE reads, gives a single entry per CDR3 protein. The sample has roughly 1.5 million distinct CDR3 sequences, under 55% seen once. The sample consisted of blood. The receptors shown here come from a woman aged 18-30 years in good health. Both conserved end residues are part of each CDR3. D genes are given only for firm matches. For some rows the clone size is stated as once, few or many, or as a class when expanded; others skip it.

size: few; D: -; V: TRBV5-1; J: TRBJ1-1; CDR3: CASSWSENAEAFF; DNA: TGCGCCAGCAGCTGGTCAGAGAACGCTGAAGCTTTCTTT
size: -; D: -; V: TRBV2; J: TRBJ2-3; CDR3: CAGYGSTDTQYF; DNA: TGTGCCGGGTATGGCAGCACAGATACGCAGTATTTT
size: few; D: TRBD1; V: TRBV6-1; J: TRBJ2-5; CDR3: CASRGQQGRQETQYF; DNA: TGTGCCAGCAGGGGCCAACAGGGGCGGCAAGAGACCCAGTACTTC
size: -; D: TRBD2; V: TRBV20-1; J: TRBJ2-3; CDR3: CSAKSGEAQDTQYF; DNA: TGCAGTGCTAAAAGCGGGGAGGCCCAAGATACGCAGTATTTT
size: -; D: TRBD2; V: TRBV9; J: TRBJ2-2; CDR3: CASSVATSPSGGELFF; DNA: TGTGCCAGCAGCGTCGCGACTAGCCCATCAGGCGGGGAGCTGTTTTTT
size: few; D: -; V: TRBV3-1; J: TRBJ1-1; CDR3: CASSPLPQNTEAFF; DNA: TGTGCCAGCAGCCCGCTACCCCAGAACACTGAAGCTTTCTTT
size: few; D: -; V: TRBV24-1; J: TRBJ2-1; CDR3: CATSDSDRRNEQFF; DNA: TGTGCCACCAGTGACAGTGACCGAAGGAATGAGCAGTTCTTC
size: -; D: -; V: TRBV11-2; J: TRBJ1-4; CDR3: CASSLLGSGATNEKLFF; DNA: TGTGCCAGCAGCTTATTGGGGTCGGGCGCAACTAATGAAAAACTGTTTTTT
size: -; D: -; V: TRBV28; J: TRBJ2-3; CDR3: CASSLLLDSTDTQYF; DNA: TGTGCCAGCAGTTTGCTCCTGGACAGCACAGATACGCAGTATTTT
size: -; D: -; V: TRBV29-1; J: TRBJ2-2; CDR3: CSVGIGGVTNTGELFF; DNA: TGCAGCGTTGGCATTGGAGGGGTCACGAACACCGGGGAGCTGTTTTTT
size: -; D: -; V: TRBV30; J: TRBJ1-1; CDR3: CAWGNLLDTEAFF; DNA: TGTGCCTGGGGAAACCTATTGGATACGGAAGCTTTCTTT
size: -; D: TRBD2; V: TRBV12-3/TRBV12-4; J: TRBJ2-3; CDR3: CASSITAGRADTEYF; DNA: TGTGCCAGCAGCATCACAGCGGGGAGAGCAGATACGGAATATTTT
size: -; D: -; V: TRBV4-1; J: TRBJ1-1; CDR3: CASSQEIGTVHSEVFF; DNA: TGCGCCAGCAGCCAAGAAATAGGTACCGTTCACTCTGAAGTTTTCTTT
size: many; D: -; V: TRBV7-2; J: TRBJ2-3; CDR3: CASSLATDTQYF; DNA: TGTGCCAGCAGTTTAGCCACAGATACGCAGTATTTT
size: -; D: -; V: TRBV11-2; J: TRBJ1-5; CDR3: CASSPGRGSPQHF; DNA: TGTGCCAGCAGCCCGGGGCGGGGATCGCCCCAGCATTTT
size: -; D: TRBD1; V: TRBV29-1; J: TRBJ2-1; CDR3: CSGDRGSNEQFF; DNA: TGCAGCGGGGACAGGGGGTCCAATGAGCAGTTCTTC
size: -; D: -; V: TRBV6-1; J: TRBJ1-2; CDR3: CASSEPRGQTYGYTF; DNA: TGTGCCAGCAGTGAACCCCGTGGGCAGACTTATGGCTACACCTTC
size: -; D: TRBD2; V: TRBV27; J: TRBJ2-7; CDR3: CASISGLGSYNEQYF; DNA: TGTGCCAGCATCTCGGGACTAGGTTCCTACAATGAGCAGTACTTC
size: -; D: -; V: TRBV20-1; J: TRBJ1-5; CDR3: CSARGTAMGQPQHF; DNA: TGCAGTGCTAGAGGTACCGCAATGGGTCAGCCCCAGCATTTT
size: once; D: -; V: TRBV20-1; J: TRBJ2-5; CDR3: CSARGGRRDLQETQYF; DNA: TGCAGTGCCAGAGGGGGCAGGCGGGACCTCCAAGAGACCCAGTACTTC
size: -; D: -; V: TRBV5-1; J: TRBJ1-2; CDR3: CASSARGSYGYTF; DNA: TGCGCCAGCAGCGCCCGAGGTAGCTATGGCTACACCTTC
size: many; D: -; V: TRBV20-1; J: TRBJ2-7; CDR3: CSAQGLPHEQYF; DNA: TGCAGTGCCCAGGGGCTGCCGCACGAGCAGTACTTC
size: few; D: TRBD2; V: TRBV11-2; J: TRBJ2-1; CDR3: CASSLGLAGRYEQFF; DNA: TGTGCCAGCAGCTTAGGACTAGCGGGAAGGTATGAGCAGTTCTTC
size: -; D: TRBD1; V: TRBV20-1; J: TRBJ1-4; CDR3: CSARARTRGQGEKLFF; DNA: TGCAGTGCTAGAGCCCGAACCAGGGGGCAGGGTGAAAAACTGTTTTTT
size: -; D: -; V: TRBV7-3; J: TRBJ2-1; CDR3: CASSLGGYNNEQFF; DNA: TGTGCCAGCAGCTTAGGAGGATATAACAATGAGCAGTTCTTC
size: -; D: -; V: TRBV20-1; J: TRBJ2-7; CDR3: CSAAADSPFEQYF; DNA: TGCAGTGCGGCCGCCGACTCTCCCTTTGAGCAGTACTTC
size: -; D: -; V: TRBV15; J: TRBJ2-7; CDR3: CATSPIRTVAYEQYF; DNA: TGTGCCACCAGCCCCATTCGGACCGTGGCCTACGAGCAGTACTTC
size: -; D: -; V: TRBV20-1; J: TRBJ1-5; CDR3: CSTTRASGGNQPQHF; DNA: TGCAGTACAACCCGGGCCTCAGGGGGCAATCAGCCCCAGCATTTT
size: few; D: TRBD2; V: TRBV20-1; J: TRBJ2-7; CDR3: CSVPGLAGHRSSYEQYF; DNA: TGCAGTGTCCCGGGACTAGCGGGACATAGGAGCTCCTACGAGCAGTACTTC
size: few; D: TRBD2; V: TRBV12-3/TRBV12-4; J: TRBJ2-7; CDR3: CASSFLSSGRYYEQYF; DNA: TGTGCCAGCAGTTTCCTTAGTAGCGGGAGATACTACGAGCAGTACTTC
size: -; D: -; V: TRBV28; J: TRBJ1-2; CDR3: CASRPYASQYGYTF; DNA: TGTGCCAGCAGGCCTTATGCCAGTCAGTATGGCTACACCTTC
size: -; D: -; V: TRBV7-6; J: TRBJ2-7; CDR3: CASSLRIKHYEQYF; DNA: TGTGCCAGCAGCTTACGGATTAAACACTACGAGCAGTACTTC
size: -; D: -; V: TRBV4-3; J: TRBJ2-5; CDR3: CASSLLGRSETQYF; DNA: TGCGCCAGCAGCCTACTGGGACGATCGGAGACCCAGTACTTC
size: -; D: -; V: TRBV9; J: TRBJ1-1; CDR3: CASSVVRTEAFF; DNA: TGTGCCAGCAGCGTAGTGCGGACTGAAGCTTTCTTT
size: -; D: TRBD2; V: TRBV7-2; J: TRBJ2-1; CDR3: CASSWTSHNEQFF; DNA: TGTGCCAGCAGCTGGACTAGCCACAATGAGCAGTTCTTC
size: few; D: -; V: TRBV11-2; J: TRBJ2-3; CDR3: CASSHRGPGDTQYF; DNA: TGTGCCAGCAGCCATCGTGGACCTGGGGATACGCAGTATTTT
size: -; D: -; V: TRBV7-2; J: TRBJ1-5; CDR3: CASSSEVLKPQHF; DNA: TGTGCCAGCAGCTCGGAGGTCCTGAAGCCCCAGCATTTT
size: -; D: -; V: TRBV6-1; J: TRBJ1-5; CDR3: CASSLGRTYSNQPQHF; DNA: TGTGCCAGCAGTCTCGGACGGACTTATAGCAATCAGCCCCAGCATTTT
size: many; D: -; V: TRBV7-9; J: TRBJ2-5; CDR3: CASSADRDYLWETQYF; DNA: TGTGCCAGCAGCGCTGACAGGGACTACTTGTGGGAGACCCAGTACTTC
size: -; D: TRBD1; V: TRBV7-2; J: TRBJ2-7; CDR3: CASSSFRGRSYEQYF; DNA: TGTGCCAGCAGCTCGTTCAGGGGGCGTTCGTACGAGCAGTACTTC
size: few; D: TRBD2; V: TRBV7-2; J: TRBJ2-1; CDR3: CASSQLAGGGYEQFF; DNA: TGTGCCAGCAGCCAACTAGCGGGAGGGGGCTATGAGCAGTTCTTC
size: -; D: -; V: TRBV28; J: TRBJ2-6; CDR3: CASSLLGTTPRSGADVLTF; DNA: TGTGCCAGCAGTTTGCTAGGGACAACCCCTCGCTCTGGGGCCGACGTCCTGACTTTC
size: few; D: -; V: TRBV6-5; J: TRBJ2-7; CDR3: CASSYSLGPLRYEQYF; DNA: TGTGCCAGCAGTTACTCGTTGGGCCCCTTGAGGTACGAGCAGTACTTC
size: -; D: -; V: TRBV20-1; J: TRBJ2-7; CDR3: CSARWSAYEQYF; DNA: TGCAGTGCTAGGTGGTCCGCCTACGAGCAGTACTTC
size: -; D: -; V: TRBV20-1; J: TRBJ1-2; CDR3: CSARVVTGSHYTF; DNA: TGCAGTGCTAGAGTTGTCACAGGTTCTCACTACACCTTC
size: once; D: -; V: TRBV2; J: TRBJ1-2; CDR3: CASRTLATQSYGYTF; DNA: TGTGCCAGCAGGACCCTGGCTACCCAAAGCTATGGCTACACCTTC
size: -; D: -; V: TRBV11-2; J: TRBJ2-1; CDR3: CASSFVMGSYNEQFF; DNA: TGTGCCAGCAGCTTCGTAATGGGCTCCTACAATGAGCAGTTCTTC
size: once; D: -; V: TRBV2; J: TRBJ1-1; CDR3: CASRSEASTEAFF; DNA: TGTGCCAGCAGATCAGAGGCTTCCACTGAAGCTTTCTTT
size: -; D: -; V: TRBV28; J: TRBJ1-2; CDR3: CASSLDREEGYTF; DNA: TGTGCCAGCAGCCTCGACAGAGAGGAAGGCTACACCTTC